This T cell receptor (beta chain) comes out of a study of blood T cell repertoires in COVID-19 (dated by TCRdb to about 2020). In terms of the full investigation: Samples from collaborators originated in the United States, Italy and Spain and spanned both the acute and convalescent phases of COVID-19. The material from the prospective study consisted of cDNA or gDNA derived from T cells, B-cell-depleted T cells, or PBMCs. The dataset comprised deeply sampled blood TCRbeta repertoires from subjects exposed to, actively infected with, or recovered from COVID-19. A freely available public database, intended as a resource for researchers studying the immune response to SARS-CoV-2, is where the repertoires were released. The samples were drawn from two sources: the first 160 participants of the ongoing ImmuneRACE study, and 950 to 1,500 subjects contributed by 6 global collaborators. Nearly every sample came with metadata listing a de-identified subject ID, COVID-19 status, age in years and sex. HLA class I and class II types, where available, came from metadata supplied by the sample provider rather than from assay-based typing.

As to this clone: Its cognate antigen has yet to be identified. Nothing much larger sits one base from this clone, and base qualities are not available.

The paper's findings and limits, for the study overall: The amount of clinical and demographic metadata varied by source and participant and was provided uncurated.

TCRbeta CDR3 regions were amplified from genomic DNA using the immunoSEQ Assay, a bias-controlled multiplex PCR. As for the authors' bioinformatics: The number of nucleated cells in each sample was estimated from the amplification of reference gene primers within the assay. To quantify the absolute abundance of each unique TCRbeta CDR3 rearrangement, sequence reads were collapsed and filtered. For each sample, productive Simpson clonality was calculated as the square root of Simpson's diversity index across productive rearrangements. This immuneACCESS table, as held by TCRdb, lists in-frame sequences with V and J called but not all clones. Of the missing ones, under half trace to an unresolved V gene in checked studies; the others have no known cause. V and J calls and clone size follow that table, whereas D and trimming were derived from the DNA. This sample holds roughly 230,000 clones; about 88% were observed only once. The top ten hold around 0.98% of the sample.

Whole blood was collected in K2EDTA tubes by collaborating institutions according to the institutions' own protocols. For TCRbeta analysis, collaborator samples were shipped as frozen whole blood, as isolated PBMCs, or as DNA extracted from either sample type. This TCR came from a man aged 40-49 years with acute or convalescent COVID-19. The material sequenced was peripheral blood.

The bases are TGTGCCAGCTCACCAACCGGGGCAGGGGGAGGCTATGGCTACACCTTC. The translation is CASSPTGAGGGYGYTF. The sequence links TRBV18 to TRBJ1-2; 7 middle bases align to TRBD1. Germline trimming amounts to 2 bases on V and 4 bases on J, with 10 as the count of junction bases outside the gene matches. Looking up the germline V gene yields CDR1 KGHSH and CDR2 LQKENI. Spanning cysteine to phenylalanine, the CDR3 consists of 16 amino acids. Only the CDR3 DNA stays, 48 bases, in frame from base 1.